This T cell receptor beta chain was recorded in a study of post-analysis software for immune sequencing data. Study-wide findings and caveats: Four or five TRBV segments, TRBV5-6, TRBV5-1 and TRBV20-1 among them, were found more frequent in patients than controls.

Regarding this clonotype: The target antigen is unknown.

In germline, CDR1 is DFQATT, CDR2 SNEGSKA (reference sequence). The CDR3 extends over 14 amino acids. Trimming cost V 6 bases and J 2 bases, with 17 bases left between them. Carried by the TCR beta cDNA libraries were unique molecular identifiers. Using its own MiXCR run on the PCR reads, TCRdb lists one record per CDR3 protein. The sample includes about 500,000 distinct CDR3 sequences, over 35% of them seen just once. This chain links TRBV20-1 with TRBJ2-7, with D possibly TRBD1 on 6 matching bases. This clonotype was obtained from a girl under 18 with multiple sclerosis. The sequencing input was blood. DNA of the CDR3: TGCAGTGCCGAGAGGGCGAGGGGGACCTACGAGCAGTACTTC. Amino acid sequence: CSAERARGTYEQYF.